The T cell receptor (beta chain) described here comes from a study of T cell repertoires in cytomegalovirus infection (dated by TCRdb to the late 2010s). With regard to the full study: Donor HLA type was relevant to the analysis, as public TCR beta signatures indicated carriage of CMV infection together with the matching HLA type.

V is clipped by 0 bases and J by 0 bases, and the sequence between their germline boundaries is 10 bases long. The CDR1 and CDR2 encoded by the germline V gene are KGHDR and SFDVKD. The CDR3 contains 16 residues, cysteine and phenylalanine counted. The entry retains the CDR3 DNA only, 48 bases that are in frame from base 1. The research as a whole found: The ex vivo response was dominated by HLA-C-restricted CMV-specific TCR beta clonotypes, which also provided the single most frequent clonotype in two of eight donors. Cumulative frequency of public TCR beta family members discriminated carriers of CMV infection plus the relevant HLA type in this cohort and an independent roughly 330-donor cohort.

For sequencing, an Illumina HiSeq 1500 was employed. Using fastp at Q25 and MiXCR, TCRdb reprocessed the public reads and kept productive beta chains. CDR3 protein sequences are deduplicated, and each keeps its most common genes and DNA. The sample table lists around 74,000 distinct CDR3 sequences, roughly 3.6% of them with a count of one. The ten largest account for 3.5% to 6% of the sample. This clonotype was counted ten times or more. Its antigen is unknown. No much larger clonotype is one base removed from it; base qualities were not supplied. The chain is made from TRBV24-1 and TRBJ1-1; the D segment cannot be called with confidence. The TCR sequence derives from a human donor in good health (CMV status not recorded). Some clones in this sample may be carry-over from other donors' samples. Sequencing input: PBMCs. The DNA sequence is as follows: TGTGCCACCAGTGATTTGCAGAAAGTCATGAACACTGAAGCTTTCTTT. It is translated as CATSDLQKVMNTEAFF.